This T cell receptor beta chain derives from a study of blood T cell repertoires in COVID-19 (dated by TCRdb to 2018 to 2021). Concerning the study at large: Samples from collaborators originated in the United States, Italy and Spain and spanned both the acute and convalescent phases of COVID-19. The material from the prospective study consisted of cDNA or gDNA derived from T cells, B-cell-depleted T cells, or PBMCs. Subjects who had been exposed to COVID-19, were actively infected with it, or had recovered from it provided the deeply sampled blood TCRbeta repertoires that made up the dataset. The repertoires were made available in a free public database intended to serve as a resource for research on the immune response to SARS-CoV-2. Samples came from the ongoing ImmuneRACE study (first 160 participants) plus 1,254 subjects from 6 global collaborators. A de-identified subject ID, COVID-19 status, age in years and sex were almost always included in the sample metadata. HLA class I and class II types, where available, came from metadata supplied by the sample provider rather than from assay-based typing. Paper-wide results and their limitations: Clinical and demographic metadata were provided uncurated, with the amount varying by source and participant.

TCRbeta CDR3 regions were amplified from genomic DNA using the immunoSEQ Assay, a bias-controlled multiplex PCR. From the authors' description of their analysis: The number of nucleated cells in each sample was estimated by amplification of reference gene primers within the assay. To quantify the absolute abundance of each unique TCRbeta CDR3 rearrangement, sequence reads were collapsed and filtered. Productive Simpson clonality was computed per sample as the square root of Simpson's diversity index over productive rearrangements. This is the immuneACCESS table as TCRdb keeps it, with only in-frame sequences that have V and J called. A part of the clones is gone; compared with another copy, unresolved V genes explain less than half, and the rest is unexplained. V and J calls plus clone size are reproduced from that table; the DNA served to infer D and trimming. Within this sample are tens of thousands of clones, with approximately 87% of them counted one time only. About 4% of the sample comes from the top ten.

V is clipped by 1 base and J by 4 bases, and the sequence between their germline boundaries is 8 bases long. The CDR3 covers 13 residues, taking in both the cysteine and the phenylalanine. Only the CDR3 part of the read is kept: 39 bases, read in frame from the first base. CDR1 and CDR2, per the germline V gene (reference sequence), are GTSNPN and SVGIG. In Seattle, one collaborating source enrolled patients while the infection was active and tracked those patients longitudinally over the course of disease. Whole blood was collected in K2EDTA tubes by collaborating institutions according to the institutions' own protocols. For TCRbeta analysis, collaborators shipped samples as frozen whole blood, isolated PBMCs, or DNA extracted from either of those sample types. Details on this clone: The antigen it recognizes is unknown. Base qualities are not at hand, and no much larger clone is one base apart.

The sequenced material came from peripheral blood. In this chain, TRBV30 is recombined with TRBJ1-5; TRBD1 is possibly the D segment (6 matching bases). The clonotype originates from a man aged 40-50 years with COVID-19, enrolled during active disease. The DNA is TGTGCCTGGAGTGGACAGGAAAATCAGCCCCAGCATTTT. The resulting protein is CAWSGQENQPQHF. The variable domain in full, with residues beyond the CDR3 obtained from the reference TRBV30 and TRBJ1-5 genes, is SQTIHQWPATLVQPVGSPLSLECTVEGTSNPNLYWYRQAAGRGLQLLFYSVGIGQISSEVPQNLSASRPQDRQFILSSKKLLLSDSGFYLCAWSGQENQPQHFGDGTRLSIL.